This section outlines one TCR beta chain sequence together with its context. Its specificity is not known. Vbeta (60) and Jbeta (13) primers were used in the PCR. Method: immunoSEQ multiplex PCR; TCRdb's copy keeps in-frame clones and lacks some. This sample contains 80,000 to 95,000 clones. The source of the sample is a study of cytomegalovirus exposure and HLA in healthy donors. For the study at large: Caucasian-associated ancestry cluster membership applied to about 80% of around 400 genotyped donors. General study results and limits: Rarity marked most TCR sequences, yet some public TCRs occurred in many donors. In a later analysis, the majority of CMV-associated beta chains seemingly showed HLA restriction.

Sequenced material: PBMCs. The clonotype comes from a woman in her thirties in good health and CMV-seronegative.

The CDR3 reads CASSPRVGGPGDTQYF. The CDR3 DNA sequence: TGTGCCAGCAGCCCGAGGGTAGGGGGCCCCGGGGATACGCAGTATTTT. The genes are TRBV7-9 and TRBJ2-3, with 7 bases aligning to TRBD1. V lost 5 bases and J lost 6; bases outside the gene matches: 14. The CDR3 runs 16 residues. Germline CDR1 and CDR2: SEHNR and FQNEAQ (reference sequence).